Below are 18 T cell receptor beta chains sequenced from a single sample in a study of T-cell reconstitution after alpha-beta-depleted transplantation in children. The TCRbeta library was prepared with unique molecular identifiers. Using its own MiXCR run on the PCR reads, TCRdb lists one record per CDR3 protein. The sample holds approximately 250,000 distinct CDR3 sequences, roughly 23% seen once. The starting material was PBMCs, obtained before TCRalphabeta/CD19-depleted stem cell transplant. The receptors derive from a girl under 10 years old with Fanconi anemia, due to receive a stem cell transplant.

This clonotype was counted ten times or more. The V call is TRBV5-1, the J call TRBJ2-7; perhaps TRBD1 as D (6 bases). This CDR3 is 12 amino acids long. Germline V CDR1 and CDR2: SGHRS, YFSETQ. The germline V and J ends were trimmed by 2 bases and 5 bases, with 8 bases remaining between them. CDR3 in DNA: TGCGCCAGCAGCTTCAGGGGTAACGAGCAGTACTTC. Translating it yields CASSFRGNEQYF.

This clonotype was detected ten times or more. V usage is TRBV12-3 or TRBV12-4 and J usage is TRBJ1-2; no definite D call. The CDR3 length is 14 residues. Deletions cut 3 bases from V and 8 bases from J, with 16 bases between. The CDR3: CASSFNSGRAGYTF. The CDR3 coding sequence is TGTGCCAGCAGTTTCAACTCGGGCAGAGCGGGCTACACCTTC.

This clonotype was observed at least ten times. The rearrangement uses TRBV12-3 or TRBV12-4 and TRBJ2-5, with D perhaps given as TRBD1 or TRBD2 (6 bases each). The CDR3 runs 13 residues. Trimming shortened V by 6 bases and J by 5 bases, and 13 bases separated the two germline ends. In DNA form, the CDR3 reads TGTGCCAGCAGCCTAATCGGGGGCGAGACCCAGTACTTC. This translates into CASSLIGGETQYF.

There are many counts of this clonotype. The CDR3 loop is CASSIAGYNEQFF. In DNA form, the CDR3 reads TGTGCCAGTAGTATAGCGGGGTACAATGAGCAGTTCTTC. The chain links TRBV19 to TRBJ2-1, with D tentatively TRBD2 (5 bases). The CDR3 contains 13 residues. The germline V gene has CDR1 LNHDA and CDR2 SQIVND (reference sequence). V lost 1 base and J 4 bases, leaving 5 bases between the germline ends.

In nucleotides, the CDR3 is TGTGCCACCAGCCCCGGGACCGGGGAGCTGTTTTTT. Translation gives CATSPGTGELFF. V gene TRBV15 combines with J gene TRBJ2-2; no clear D. The V end lost 5 bases, the J end lost 5 bases, and 6 bases lay between the germline ends. CDR3 length: 12 amino acids. Germline V CDR1 and CDR2: LNHNV, YYDKDF (reference sequence). Full variable domain (outside the CDR3, taken from reference TRBV15 and TRBJ2-2): DAMVIQNPRYQVTQFGKPVTLSCSQTLNHNVMYWYQQKSSQAPKLLFHYYDKDFNNEADTPDNFQSRRPNTSFCFLDIRSPGLGDTAMYLCATSPGTGELFFGEGSRLTVL.

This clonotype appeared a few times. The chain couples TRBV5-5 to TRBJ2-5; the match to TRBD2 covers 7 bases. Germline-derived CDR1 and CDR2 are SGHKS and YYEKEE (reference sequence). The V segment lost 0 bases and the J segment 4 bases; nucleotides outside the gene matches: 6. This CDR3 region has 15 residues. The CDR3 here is CASSLVPGTIETQYF. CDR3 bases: TGTGCCAGCAGCTTGGTACCCGGGACTATAGAGACCCAGTACTTC. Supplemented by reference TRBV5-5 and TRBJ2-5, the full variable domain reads DAGVTQSPTHLIKTRGQQVTLRCSPISGHKSVSWYQQVLGQGPQFIFQYYEKEERGRGNFPDRFSARQFPNYSSELNVNALLLGDSALYLCASSLVPGTIETQYFGPGTRLLVL.

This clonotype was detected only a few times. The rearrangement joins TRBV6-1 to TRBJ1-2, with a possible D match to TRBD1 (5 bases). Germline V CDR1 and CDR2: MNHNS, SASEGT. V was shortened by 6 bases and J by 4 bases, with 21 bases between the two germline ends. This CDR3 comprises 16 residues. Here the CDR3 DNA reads TGTGCCAGCAGGGACCACCGGGGGGGTAGGGCCTATGGCTACACCTTC. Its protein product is CASRDHRGGRAYGYTF.

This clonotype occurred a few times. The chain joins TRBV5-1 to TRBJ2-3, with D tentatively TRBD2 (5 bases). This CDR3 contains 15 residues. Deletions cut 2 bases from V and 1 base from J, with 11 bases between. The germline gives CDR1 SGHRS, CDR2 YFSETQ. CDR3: CASSFSGAGTDTQYF. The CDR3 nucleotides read TGCGCCAGCAGCTTTTCCGGAGCGGGCACAGATACGCAGTATTTT.

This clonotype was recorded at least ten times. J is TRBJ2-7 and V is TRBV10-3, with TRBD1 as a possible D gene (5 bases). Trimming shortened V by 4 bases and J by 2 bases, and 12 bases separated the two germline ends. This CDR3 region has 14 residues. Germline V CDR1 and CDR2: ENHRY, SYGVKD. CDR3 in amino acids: CAISGLGQAYEQYF. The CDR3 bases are TGTGCCATCAGTGGACTGGGGCAGGCCTACGAGCAGTACTTC.

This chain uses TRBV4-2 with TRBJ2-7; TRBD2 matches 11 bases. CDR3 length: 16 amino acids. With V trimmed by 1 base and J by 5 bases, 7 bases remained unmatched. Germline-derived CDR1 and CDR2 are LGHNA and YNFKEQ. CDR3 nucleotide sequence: TGTGCCAGCAGCCAAGCTGTGACTAGCGGGAACCACGAGCAGTACTTC. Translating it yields CASSQAVTSGNHEQYF.

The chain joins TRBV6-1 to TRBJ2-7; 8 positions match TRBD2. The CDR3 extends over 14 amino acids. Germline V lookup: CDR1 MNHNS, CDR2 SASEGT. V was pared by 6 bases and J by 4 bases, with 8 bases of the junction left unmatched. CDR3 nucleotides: TGTGCCAGCAGCCCGACTAGCGTAGGTTACGAGCAGTACTTC. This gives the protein CASSPTSVGYEQYF.

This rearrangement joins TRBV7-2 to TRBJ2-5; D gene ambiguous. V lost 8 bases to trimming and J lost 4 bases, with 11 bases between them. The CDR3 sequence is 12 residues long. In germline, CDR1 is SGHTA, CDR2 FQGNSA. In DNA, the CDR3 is TGTGCCAGCTCGTACAATGGAGAGACCCAGTACTTC. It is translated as CASSYNGETQYF.

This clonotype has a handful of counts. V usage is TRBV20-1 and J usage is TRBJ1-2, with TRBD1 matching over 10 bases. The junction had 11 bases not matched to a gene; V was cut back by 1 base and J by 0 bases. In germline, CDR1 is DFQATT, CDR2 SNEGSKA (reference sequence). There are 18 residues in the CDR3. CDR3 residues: CSARAPGQGRGANYGYTF. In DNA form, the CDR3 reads TGCAGTGCTAGAGCTCCGGGACAGGGGCGAGGGGCTAACTATGGCTACACCTTC.

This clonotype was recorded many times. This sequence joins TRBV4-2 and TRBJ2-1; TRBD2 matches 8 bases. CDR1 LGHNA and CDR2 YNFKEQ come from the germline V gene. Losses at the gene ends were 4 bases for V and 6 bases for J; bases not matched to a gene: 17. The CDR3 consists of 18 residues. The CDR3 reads CASSRTWFLAGQGNEQFF. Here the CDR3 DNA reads TGTGCCAGCAGCCGGACGTGGTTCCTAGCGGGTCAGGGCAATGAGCAGTTCTTC.

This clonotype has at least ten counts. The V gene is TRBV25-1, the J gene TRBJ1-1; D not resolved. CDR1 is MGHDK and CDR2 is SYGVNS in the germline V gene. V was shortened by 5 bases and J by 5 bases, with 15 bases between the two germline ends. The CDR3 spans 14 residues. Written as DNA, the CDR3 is TGTGCCAGCAGTCTCGATACTCACGGGACTGAAGCTTTCTTT. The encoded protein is CASSLDTHGTEAFF.

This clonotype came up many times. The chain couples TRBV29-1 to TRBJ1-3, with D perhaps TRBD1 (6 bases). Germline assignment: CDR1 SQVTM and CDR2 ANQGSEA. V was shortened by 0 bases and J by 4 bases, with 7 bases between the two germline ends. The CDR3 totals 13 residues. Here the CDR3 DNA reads TGCAGCGTTGAAGAAGGACAGGGAAACACCATATATTTT. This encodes CSVEEGQGNTIYF.

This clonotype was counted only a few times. The CDR3 loop is CASSRRAGTDISYEQYF. In DNA, the CDR3 is TGTGCCAGCAGTCGAAGGGCCGGGACAGACATTTCCTACGAGCAGTACTTC. The chain links TRBV6-1 to TRBJ2-7, with TRBD1 matching over 7 bases. CDR3 length: 17 amino acids. Losses at the gene ends were 5 bases for V and 1 base for J; bases not matched to a gene: 14. In germline, CDR1 is MNHNS, CDR2 SASEGT.

The CDR3 loop is CASSLSRTSNEQFF. As DNA, the CDR3 is TGTGCCAGCAGCCTTTCCCGGACTAGTAATGAGCAGTTCTTC. The chain employs TRBV7-2 and TRBJ2-1; TRBD2 matches 7 bases. The germline V gene has CDR1 SGHTA and CDR2 FQGNSA. There are 14 residues in the CDR3. Trimming removed 5 bases from V and 7 bases from J; junction bases left unmatched: 8. The whole variable domain, filled in from reference TRBV7-2 and TRBJ2-1, reads GAGVSQSPSNKVTEKGKDVELRCDPISGHTALYWYRQSLGQGLEFLIYFQGNSAPDKSGLPSDRFSAERTGGSVSTLTIQRTQQEDSAVYLCASSLSRTSNEQFFGPGTRLTVL.